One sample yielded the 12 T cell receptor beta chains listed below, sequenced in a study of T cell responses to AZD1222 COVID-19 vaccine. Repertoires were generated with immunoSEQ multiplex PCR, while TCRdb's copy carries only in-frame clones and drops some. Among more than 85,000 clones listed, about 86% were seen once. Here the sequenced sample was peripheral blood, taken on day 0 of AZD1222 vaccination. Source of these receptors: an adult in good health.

CDR3 protein: CASSLLLAGLYEQYF. The CDR3 region has the DNA TGTGCCAGCAGCTTGTTGCTAGCGGGCCTCTACGAGCAGTACTTC. The rearrangement uses TRBV5-6 and TRBJ2-7; 8 positions agree with TRBD2. The CDR3 is 15 amino acids. Germline V lookup: CDR1 SGHDT, CDR2 YYEEEE. The V gene end was trimmed by 1 base and the J gene end by 3 bases; junction bases not matched to a gene: 6.

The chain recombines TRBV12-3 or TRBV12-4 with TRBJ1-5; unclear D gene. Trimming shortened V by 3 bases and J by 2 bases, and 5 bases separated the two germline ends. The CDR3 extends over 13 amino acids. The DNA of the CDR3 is TGTGCCAGCAGTTTCAACCGCAATCAGCCCCAGCATTTT. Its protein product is CASSFNRNQPQHF.

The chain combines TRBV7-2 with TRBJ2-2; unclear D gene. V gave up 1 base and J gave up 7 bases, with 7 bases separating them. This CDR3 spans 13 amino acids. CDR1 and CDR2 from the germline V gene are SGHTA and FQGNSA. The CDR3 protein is CASSLVGNGELFF. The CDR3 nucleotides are TGTGCCAGCAGCTTAGTGGGTAACGGGGAGCTGTTTTTT.

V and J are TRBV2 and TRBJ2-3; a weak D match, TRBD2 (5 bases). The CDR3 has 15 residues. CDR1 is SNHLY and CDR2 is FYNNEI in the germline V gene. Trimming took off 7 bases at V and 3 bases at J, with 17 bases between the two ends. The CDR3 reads CASNIAMDSTDTQYF. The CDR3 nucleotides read TGTGCCAGCAACATTGCGATGGACTCGACAGATACGCAGTATTTT.

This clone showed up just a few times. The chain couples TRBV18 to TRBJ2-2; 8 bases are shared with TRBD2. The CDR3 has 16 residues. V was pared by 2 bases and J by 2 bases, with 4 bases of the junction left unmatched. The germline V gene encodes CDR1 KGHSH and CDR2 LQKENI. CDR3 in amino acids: CASSPYSGTNTGELFF. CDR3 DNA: TGTGCCAGCTCACCATATAGCGGGACTAACACCGGGGAGCTGTTTTTT.

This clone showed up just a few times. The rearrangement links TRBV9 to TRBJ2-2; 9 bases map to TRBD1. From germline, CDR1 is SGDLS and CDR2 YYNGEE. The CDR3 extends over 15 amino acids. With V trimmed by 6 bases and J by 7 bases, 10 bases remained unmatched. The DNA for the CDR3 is TGTGCCAGCACGGAGACAGGGGGTATGGGCGGGGAGCTGTTTTTT. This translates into CASTETGGMGGELFF.

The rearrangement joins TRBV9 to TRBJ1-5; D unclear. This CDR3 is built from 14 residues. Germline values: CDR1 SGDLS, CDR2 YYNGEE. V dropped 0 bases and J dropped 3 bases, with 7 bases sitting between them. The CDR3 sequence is CASSVGAVNQPQHF. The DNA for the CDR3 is TGTGCCAGCAGCGTAGGGGCAGTCAATCAGCCCCAGCATTTT.

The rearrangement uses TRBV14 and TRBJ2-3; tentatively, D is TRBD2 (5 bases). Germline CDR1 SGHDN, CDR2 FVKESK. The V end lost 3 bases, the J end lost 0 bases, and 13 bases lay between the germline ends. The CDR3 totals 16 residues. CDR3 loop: CASSQDWRPSTDTQYF. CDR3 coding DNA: TGTGCCAGCAGCCAGGACTGGAGACCTAGCACAGATACGCAGTATTTT.

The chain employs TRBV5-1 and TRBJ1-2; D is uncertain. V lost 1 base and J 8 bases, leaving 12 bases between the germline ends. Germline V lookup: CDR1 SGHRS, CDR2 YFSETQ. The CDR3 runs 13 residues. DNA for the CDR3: TGCGCCAGCAGCTTGAGTGGAGAGGTCGGCTACACCTTC. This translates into CASSLSGEVGYTF.

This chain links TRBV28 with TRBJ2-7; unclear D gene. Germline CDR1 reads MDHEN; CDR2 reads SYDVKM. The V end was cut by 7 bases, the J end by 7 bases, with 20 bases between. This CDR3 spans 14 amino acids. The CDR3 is CASTPGRLLGEQYF. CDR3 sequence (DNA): TGTGCCAGCACCCCGGGCAGATTGCTGGGGGAGCAGTACTTC.

The CDR3 loop is CASSLNNEPGAQYF. In DNA, the CDR3 is TGTGCCAGCAGCTTAAATAATGAACCGGGGGCCCAGTACTTC. The V and J genes are TRBV7-3 and TRBJ2-5, with D maybe TRBD2 (6 bases). Looked up from germline, CDR1 is SGHTA and CDR2 is FQGTGA. With 1 base removed from V and 9 bases from J, the gap between germline ends came to 15 bases. The CDR3 contains 14 residues.

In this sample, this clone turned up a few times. CDR3 protein: CASSLMEGQPQHF. CDR3 DNA: TGTGCCAGCAGCTTGATGGAGGGTCAGCCCCAGCATTTT. The chain couples TRBV11-1 to TRBJ1-5; no clear D gene. Germline loops: CDR1 SGHAT, CDR2 FQDESV (reference sequence). V dropped 3 bases and J dropped 6 bases, with 9 bases sitting between them. This CDR3 region has 13 residues.